This entry features one TCR beta chain sequence. The data belong to a study of blood T cell repertoires in COVID-19. The CDR3 contains 15 residues. The V and J ends lost 1 base and 3 bases, in that order; junction bases with no gene match: 4. Per the germline V gene, CDR1 is LNHDA and CDR2 is SQIVND (reference sequence). TCRdb's table, derived via immunoSEQ multiplex PCR, lists solely in-frame clones and lacks some. The sample carries under 85,000 clones, around nine tenths recorded once. The clonotype comes from a woman older than 75 with active or convalescent COVID-19. The sequencing input was peripheral blood. The rearrangement links TRBV19 to TRBJ2-5, with TRBD1 matching over 8 bases. The CDR3 sequence: CASSIGGTGEETQYF. CDR3 coding DNA: TGTGCCAGTAGTATAGGAGGGACAGGAGAAGAGACCCAGTACTTC.